These T cell receptor beta chains were read from a single sample in a study of monozygotic twins with inflammatory bowel disease. TCRdb reprocessed the 5' RACE reads and stores each CDR3 protein as one record, lacking DNA. This listing includes 300,000 to 400,000 distinct CDR3 sequences. The sequenced sample consisted of blood. The receptor set was obtained from a human donor with ulcerative colitis or Crohn's disease, or a healthy co-twin of an affected twin (not recorded which). Both conserved end residues are part of each CDR3. Each record gives: J gene, V gene, CDR3 protein.

TRBJ2-1 | TRBV6-5 | CASSYSVTSRYNEQFF
TRBJ2-5 | TRBV28 | CASRKGRQLPKETQYF
TRBJ1-2 | TRBV6-5 | CASSSAGFGYTF
TRBJ2-3 | TRBV20-1 | CNASLAETTDTQYF
TRBJ2-2 | TRBV12-3/TRBV12-4 | CASSLGAPNTGELFF
TRBJ1-6 | TRBV5-1 | CASSSTGGQGDSPLHF
TRBJ2-3 | TRBV20-1 | CSAKRGAGTDTQYF
TRBJ2-7 | TRBV27 | CASSSRFDSYEQYF
TRBJ1-4 | TRBV6-4 | CASSEGTDNEKLFF
TRBJ2-1 | TRBV15 | CATSIARGGEQFF
TRBJ1-5 | TRBV18 | CASSPDRGAGQPQHF
TRBJ2-3 | TRBV10-3 | CAIRGLAGGQGTDTQYF
TRBJ1-5 | TRBV7-9 | CASSFQGYNQPQHF
TRBJ2-1 | TRBV6-2/TRBV6-3 | CASSYRGAEQFF
TRBJ2-3 | TRBV21-1 | CASSKLVGPPKAPTDTQYF
TRBJ1-1 | TRBV28 | CASSFSGAVTEAFF
TRBJ2-7 | TRBV5-1 | CASSLLGLGPINPEQYF
TRBJ2-2 | TRBV28 | CASSPGGALVTGELFF
TRBJ2-5 | TRBV5-1 | CASSLAGTRGQETQYF
TRBJ1-5 | TRBV15 | CATSSGTGGLSNQPQHF
TRBJ2-7 | TRBV28 | CASSLAGVVIYEQYF
TRBJ1-5 | TRBV20-1 | CSAWTGRNQPQHF
TRBJ2-3 | TRBV20-1 | CSARAPIGSTDTQYF
TRBJ1-1 | TRBV7-2 | CASSWTGAAEAFF
TRBJ2-7 | TRBV18 | CASSQDPSSYEQYF
TRBJ2-2 | TRBV28 | CASSPRTSGRPHTGGLFF
TRBJ2-3 | TRBV12-3/TRBV12-4 | CASSFSPGGTDTQYF
TRBJ1-1 | TRBV19 | CASSSRGRGTEAFF
TRBJ1-4 | TRBV4-1 | CASSQHRADEKLFF
TRBJ1-2 | TRBV20-1 | CSADMSGGGRGYTF
TRBJ1-2 | TRBV30 | CAWILNPGSPLGYTF
TRBJ2-7 | TRBV7-8 | CASSYWTDSLYF
TRBJ2-7 | TRBV4-1 | CASSQKLQGEVYEQYF
TRBJ2-7 | TRBV9 | CASSVSTGSYEQYF
TRBJ1-2 | TRBV28 | CASRDGTNYGYTF
TRBJ1-5 | TRBV19 | CASSPEQGNQPQHF
TRBJ1-2 | TRBV7-9 | CASSPEGAGTF
TRBJ1-2 | TRBV20-1 | CSARDLNGGRGYTF
TRBJ2-1 | TRBV20-1 | CSAPGLAQHNEQFF
TRBJ1-1 | TRBV27 | CASSSRGANTEAFF
TRBJ1-4 | TRBV12-3/TRBV12-4 | CASSRGTGIVEKLFF
TRBJ2-7 | TRBV7-8 | CASSSAHRDREQYF
TRBJ2-7 | TRBV28 | CATRSDSYEQYF
TRBJ2-3 | TRBV6-5 | CASSYDTGNTDTQYF
TRBJ1-1 | TRBV19 | CASSGSTGISTEAFF
TRBJ2-1 | TRBV3-1 | CSSSHDRTRKSEKQFF
TRBJ1-5 | TRBV7-2 | CASSLGGGKQPQHF
TRBJ2-2 | TRBV10-1 | CASSQTGMTTGELFF